Given below is one T cell receptor (beta chain) in context. Its antigen remains undetermined. Germline and junction disagree at one end, which may indicate a read error. The cohort comprised some 730 healthy bone marrow donors. At the time of sampling, all cohort members were nominally healthy, though unrecorded immune exposures were likely present. The donor tested CMV seropositive and was one of the 289 seropositive cohort members. A peripheral blood sample was provided by each donor, and peripheral blood mononuclear cells were used for TCR beta sequencing. Genomic DNA extraction from the blood cell samples was performed with the Qiagen DNeasy Blood Extraction Kit. This specimen belongs to a study of cytomegalovirus exposure and HLA in healthy donors (dated by TCRdb to the late 2010s). At the level of the whole study: According to an earlier analysis of a few hundred of the donors, about 190 million T cells yielded 95 million to 140 million unique TCR beta sequences and roughly 280 Gb of sequence data. The genetic ancestry cluster associated with self-reported Caucasian donors included 80% to 90% of the roughly 380 genotyped donors. To study patterns of TCR occurrence, a later analysis re-analyzed previously published TCR beta repertoires from 700 or so donors and added high-resolution HLA genotyping. A later genetic analysis took genome-wide SNP genotypes for 398 of the 666 donors and used that subset as a discovery cohort. A few DR-DQ haplotypes were handled as single units for association and clustering because linkage in the cohort was strong. The study profiled the T cell repertoires of 500 to 800 subjects by immunosequencing and related them to cytomegalovirus serostatus. The study aimed to test whether signatures of past pathogen exposure could be identified by cataloging public T cell receptors. An early release covering more than 500 HLA-typed donors comprised around 300 gigabases of sequencing data and tens of millions of unique TCR sequences. On average, roughly 250,000 unique TCR beta nucleotide sequences were sequenced per donor among several hundred genotyped donors of the cohort, with about 17% of those sequences being non-productive. Typing coverage varied by locus: about 620-630 donors for A, B, C, DRB1 and DQB1; approximately 560 for DQA1; approximately 570 for DPA1; some 470 for DPB1. In addition to the first cohort of roughly 700 subjects, a separate validation cohort of under 150 different subjects was used. An earlier analysis of some 500 of the donors applied high-throughput TCR beta sequencing to assess whether each TCR beta V gene segment acted as functional or pseudogenic. Rather than drawing on any new phenotypic data, the later analysis identified candidate immune exposures from TCR beta sequences and the way those sequences occurred across donors. Donor age, sex, ethnicity and CMV serostatus were compiled alongside the repertoire data. Every discovery cohort repertoire had been produced on one sequencing platform. HLA typing included class I and class II loci at four-digit resolution. To predict cytomegalovirus infection status, the study brought together high-throughput TCR immunosequencing, statistical association of individual TCRs with disease status, and machine learning.

The library was made by the immunoSEQ multiplex PCR assay. For the multiplex PCR, a mixture combining 60 forward primers for TCR Vbeta segments and 13 reverse primers for TCR Jbeta segments was used. The CDR3 region of rearranged TCR beta genes was amplified from genomic DNA with a multiplex PCR assay. The Illumina HiSeq System was used to sequence the amplified TCR beta libraries as 87-base-pair reads. The original methods were these. A later analysis tallied roughly 78 million unique TCR beta chains across the 666 repertoires, and some 10 million of those chains were shared by two or more donors. To remove PCR and sequencing errors, raw reads were error-corrected and collapsed into unique sequences using a nearest-neighbor algorithm that merged closely related sequences. V, D and J gene segments were assigned by aligning CDR3 sequences to IMGT reference sequences. Each retained sequence needed at least a six-nucleotide match to both a V gene segment and a J gene segment. A rearrangement was called productive if the CDR3 had no stop codons and remained in frame with V and J, and every other rearrangement was called non-productive. CDR3 was defined by IMGT convention, running from the second conserved V-encoded cysteine to the conserved J-encoded phenylalanine. The earlier analysis of 550 to 650 of the donors excluded any sequence lacking an unambiguous match to a single V gene segment. An earlier analysis of a few hundred of the donors classified V segments as functional when productive rearrangements were above 56.7% and as segregating when the standard deviation between donors was above 5%. A statistical classification framework was built for diagnosing cytomegalovirus status from the catalog of TCR beta chain sequences. A later analysis assigned V and J genes by comparing TCR nucleotide sequences with IMGT/GENE-DB human TR gene sequences. The TCRdist pipeline was used in a later analysis to assign CDR3 sequences and most-parsimonious VDJ recombination scenarios. In a later analysis, each TCR beta chain was defined by its CDR3 amino acid sequence together with its V-gene family, and reads without a unique V-gene family were excluded. A later analysis removed roughly 590 highly shared, low-generation-probability nucleotide sequences to deal with suspected cross-contamination and a sequencing artifact. In a later analysis, a clonal expansion index for each public chain was calculated from normalized within-repertoire ranks of inferred template counts. A later analysis computed generation probabilities with a VDJ recombination model fitted to out-of-frame rearrangements, and checked the results against IGoR. In a later analysis, TCR-TCR, TCR-HLA and TCR-CMV co-occurrence was scored with hypergeometric tests, and a repertoire-size bias correction was applied to TCR pairs. In a later analysis, false discovery rates were estimated by permuting HLA or CMV assignments 20 times. In a later analysis, co-occurring TCRs were grouped with DBSCAN, and TCRdist sequence similarity was added when clustering was performed within HLA-allele-positive subsets. Repertoires with fewer than 30,000 or more than 120,000 public chains were left out of co-occurrence clustering, as were about 5 repertoires with anomalous nucleotide sharing. TCRdb's version of the immuneACCESS table is confined to in-frame rearrangements and falls short of the full clone set. An unresolved V gene accounts for under half of the shortfall where checked; the remainder is of unknown origin. The V and J calls and clone size are taken from that table; D and trimming were inferred from the DNA. The sample records about 110,000 clones, approximately 70% of which are singletons. Of the sample, about 9% falls within the top ten clones.

Including cysteine and phenylalanine, the CDR3 has 15 amino acids. The read is trimmed to its CDR3 DNA, 45 bases read in frame from base 1. Looking up the germline V gene (reference sequence) yields CDR1 SEHNR and CDR2 FQNEAQ. What the work shows at the level of the full study, not this receptor alone: This cohort had only TCR beta chains sequenced, and the lack of alpha or paired-chain data limited which features could be detected. According to a later analysis, parvovirus B19, influenza, CMV and Epstein-Barr virus appeared linked to several top co-occurrence clusters. Linkage disequilibrium might explain the correlated functional status among segregating V segments, but an unknown experimental factor could not be excluded. Because HLA typing was missing for some donors at each locus, association tests included only the typed subset. Broadly in line with IMGT annotations, most TCR beta V segments showed up in productive rearrangements about 90% or about 30% of the time in an earlier analysis of about 500 of the donors. Compared with equally common non-associated chains, HLA-associated TCR beta chains in a later analysis were more clonally expanded and had lower generation probabilities. When HLA alleles, especially DR and DQ, strongly co-occurred, attributing TCR associations to individual alleles was difficult. In a later analysis, most CMV-associated TCR beta chains were found to appear HLA-restricted, with HLA associations seemingly driven largely by CMV exposure. According to a later analysis, TCR association rates differed among HLA loci, with DRB1 alleles showing the most associated TCRs and HLA-C alleles showing the fewest. CMV serostatus was the only immune exposure information available for the cohort. In a later genetic analysis, fewer N-insertions in productive TCRs were reported among donors in an Asian-associated ancestry cluster than the approximately 670-donor mean. Approximately 16 rarely observed V segments, including chromosome 9 orphons, were excluded from the earlier analysis of about 610 of the donors because counts were too low. A total of 164 TCR beta chains were listed by the study as associated with cytomegalovirus. Most TCR sequences were observed very rarely across donors, whereas some public TCRs were present in many individuals. In vitro tests confirmed that a few of the cytomegalovirus-associated TCR beta chains recognize cytomegalovirus antigens. A further reported finding was that TCR beta sequences accurately predicted the HLA-A and HLA-B alleles for most subjects in the first cohort. Some IMGT-functional V segments, including TRBV6-2 and TRBV6-3, could not be distinguished by the 87-base-pair reads and were therefore excluded. It was suggested by the authors that the approach could potentially be generalized to other disease states and immunological phenotypes. In both the original and validation cohorts, the classifier was reported to diagnose cytomegalovirus status with high specificity and sensitivity. A later genetic analysis associated a missense DCLRE1C variant with V-gene and J-gene trimming of TCR beta chains, and an independent cohort replicated the association. Sequencing depth was assumed to be roughly uniform across donors in the presence/absence analyses, though that assumption may not hold. The sequencing pipeline was judged likely to have produced a cluster of highly shared sequence variants as a technical artifact. At a false discovery rate of 0.05, a later analysis linked around 17,000 TCR beta sequences to specific HLA alleles.

The sample consisted of PBMCs. In this chain, TRBV7-9 is recombined with TRBJ1-5; the D gene is not confidently resolved. The TCR comes from a man aged 30 to 39 in good health and CMV-seropositive. Here is the DNA: TGTTCCAGCAGCTTAGGTCCTAATAGCAATCAGCCCCAGCATTTT. Its protein reads: CSSSLGPNSNQPQHF. The variable domain in full, with residues beyond the CDR3 obtained from the reference TRBV7-9 and TRBJ1-5 genes, is DTGVSQNPRHKITKRGQNVTFRCDPISEHNRLYWYRQTLGQGPEFLTYFQNEAQLEKSRLLSDRFSAERPKGSFSTLEIQRTEQGDSAMYLCSSSLGPNSNQPQHFGDGTRLSIL.